The 5 T cell receptor beta chains given below trace back to one sample, sequenced in a study of blood T cell repertoires in COVID-19. Measured with immunoSEQ multiplex PCR; TCRdb has only the in-frame clones, and not every one. The repertoire holds around 130,000 clones, with 75% to 85% as singletons. Input material: peripheral blood. Receptors originate from a woman older than 75 with acute or convalescent COVID-19.

The rearrangement links TRBV9 to TRBJ2-5; 8 nucleotides align to TRBD2. Trimming took 4 bases from V and 5 from J; bases not matched to a gene: 13. Per germline, CDR1 SGDLS and CDR2 YYNGEE. CDR3 length: 16 amino acids. CDR3 sequence reads: CASSLWGLAGGETQYF. CDR3 nucleotide sequence: TGTGCCAGCAGCCTGTGGGGTCTAGCGGGTGGGGAGACCCAGTACTTC.

This chain uses TRBV5-1 with TRBJ2-2; 8 nucleotides line up with TRBD1. This CDR3 region has 16 residues. Germline lookup yields CDR1 SGHRS and CDR2 YFSETQ. V trimming: 5 bases; J trimming: 4 bases; junction bases outside the gene matches: 10. The CDR3 reads CASRLQGAVSTGELFF. The CDR3, as DNA: TGCGCCAGCAGACTCCAGGGGGCTGTCAGCACCGGGGAGCTGTTTTTT.

The chain links TRBV7-3 to TRBJ2-1; possibly TRBD1 for D (6 bases). This CDR3 region has 14 residues. The germline gives CDR1 SGHTA, CDR2 FQGTGA. Trimming left V 1 base short and J 5 bases short, with 9 bases between. CDR3 region: CASSLIAGDNEQFF. The CDR3 DNA is TGTGCCAGCAGCTTAATAGCAGGGGACAATGAGCAGTTCTTC.

The CDR3 DNA reads TGTGCCATCAGTGAGTCGTCTAGCGGGAGTGATGAGCAGTTCTTC. Its protein product is CAISESSSGSDEQFF. This chain links TRBV10-3 with TRBJ2-1, with TRBD2 matching over 10 bases. The CDR3 has 15 amino acids. Germline V gene data show CDR1 as ENHRY and CDR2 as SYGVKD. Trimming took 0 bases from V and 8 from J; bases not matched to a gene: 4.

This chain links TRBV18 with TRBJ1-1; 7 bases align to TRBD1. The CDR3 has 15 amino acids. Germline values: CDR1 KGHSH, CDR2 LQKENI. J gave up 4 bases and V 3 bases, and 8 bases lay outside the gene matches. The CDR3 sequence is CASSPSRQGTTEAFF. The CDR3 DNA is TGTGCCAGCTCACCGAGTAGACAGGGCACCACTGAAGCTTTCTTT.